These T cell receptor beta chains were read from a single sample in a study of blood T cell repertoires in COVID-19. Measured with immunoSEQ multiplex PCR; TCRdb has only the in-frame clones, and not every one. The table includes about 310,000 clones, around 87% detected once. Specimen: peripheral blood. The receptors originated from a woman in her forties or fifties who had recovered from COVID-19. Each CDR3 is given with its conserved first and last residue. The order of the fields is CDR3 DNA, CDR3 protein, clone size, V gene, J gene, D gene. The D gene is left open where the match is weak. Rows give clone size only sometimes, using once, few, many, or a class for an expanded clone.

CDR3nt: TGTGCCAGCAGCATCTCTAGCGGGAGAGAGAGTGAGCAGTTCTTC
CDR3aa: CASSISSGRESEQFF
abundance: -
v_gene: TRBV7-2
j_gene: TRBJ2-1
d_gene: TRBD2

CDR3nt: TGTGCCACCAGCAGGGCGGGGGGCGACTGGGAAAAACTGTTTTTT
CDR3aa: CATSRAGGDWEKLFF
abundance: -
v_gene: TRBV15
j_gene: TRBJ1-4
d_gene: -

CDR3nt: TGCAGCGTTGCCCTGACATTGACAGGGGGCGAGCAGTACTTC
CDR3aa: CSVALTLTGGEQYF
abundance: once
v_gene: TRBV29-1
j_gene: TRBJ2-7
d_gene: TRBD1

CDR3nt: TGTGCCAGCAGCGCACAGGGGCAAGGGCCCCAGCATTTT
CDR3aa: CASSAQGQGPQHF
abundance: -
v_gene: TRBV14
j_gene: TRBJ1-5
d_gene: TRBD1

CDR3nt: TGTGCCAGCAGCTTAGCGTTAGCGGGAGAAGGTACGCAGTATTTT
CDR3aa: CASSLALAGEGTQYF
abundance: -
v_gene: TRBV7-2
j_gene: TRBJ2-3
d_gene: TRBD2

CDR3nt: TGTGCCAGCAGCCTGATCAGGGGGTCCTTCGGTTACGAGCAGTACTTC
CDR3aa: CASSLIRGSFGYEQYF
abundance: -
v_gene: TRBV7-9
j_gene: TRBJ2-7
d_gene: TRBD1

CDR3nt: TGTGCCAGCAGCTTAGGTGGGGGCGCGGGCACAGATACGCAGTATTTT
CDR3aa: CASSLGGGAGTDTQYF
abundance: -
v_gene: TRBV11-2
j_gene: TRBJ2-3
d_gene: -

CDR3nt: TGTGCCAGCAGCTTAGTCAGGGGGCTCAGCGGGGAGCTGTTTTTT
CDR3aa: CASSLVRGLSGELFF
abundance: few
v_gene: TRBV7-8
j_gene: TRBJ2-2
d_gene: TRBD1

CDR3nt: TGTGCCAGCAGCGAAGCGGTGCGGACCAGATTTGGGGAGCTGTTTTTT
CDR3aa: CASSEAVRTRFGELFF
abundance: -
v_gene: TRBV7-2
j_gene: TRBJ2-2
d_gene: -

CDR3nt: TGCGCCAGCAGCCCCGAAACTTTTAGCGGAACTGAAGCTTTCTTT
CDR3aa: CASSPETFSGTEAFF
abundance: -
v_gene: TRBV5-1
j_gene: TRBJ1-1
d_gene: -

CDR3nt: TGTGCCAGCAGTCTATCGACAGGGGTTCATTCACCCCTCCACTTT
CDR3aa: CASSLSTGVHSPLHF
abundance: few
v_gene: TRBV28
j_gene: TRBJ1-6
d_gene: TRBD1

CDR3nt: TGTGCCAGCAGCTCGATCAGTGGGACAGGGGTTTCCTACGAGCAGTACTTC
CDR3aa: CASSSISGTGVSYEQYF
abundance: once
v_gene: TRBV13
j_gene: TRBJ2-7
d_gene: TRBD1

CDR3nt: TGTGCCAGTAGTCTCAGCACAGATACGCAGTATTTT
CDR3aa: CASSLSTDTQYF
abundance: -
v_gene: TRBV19
j_gene: TRBJ2-3
d_gene: -

CDR3nt: TGTGCCAGCAGCCGTCCCTCAGGGGGCTACGAGCAGTACTTC
CDR3aa: CASSRPSGGYEQYF
abundance: -
v_gene: TRBV28
j_gene: TRBJ2-7
d_gene: TRBD1

CDR3nt: TGTGCCAGCAGACGCGCTAGCGGGAACACCGGGGAGCTGTTTTTT
CDR3aa: CASRRASGNTGELFF
abundance: -
v_gene: TRBV6-5
j_gene: TRBJ2-2
d_gene: TRBD2

CDR3nt: TGTGCCAGCATTCAACAGGGGGCTGGCTATGGCTACACCTTC
CDR3aa: CASIQQGAGYGYTF
abundance: -
v_gene: TRBV6-5
j_gene: TRBJ1-2
d_gene: TRBD1

CDR3nt: TGTGCCAGCAGCCAAATCCCAGCGGGGCGAGATCTCTACGAGCAGTACTTC
CDR3aa: CASSQIPAGRDLYEQYF
abundance: -
v_gene: TRBV14
j_gene: TRBJ2-7
d_gene: TRBD2

CDR3nt: TGTGCCATCAGTGAGGACAGGGGTTCCGGAAACACCATATATTTT
CDR3aa: CAISEDRGSGNTIYF
abundance: -
v_gene: TRBV10-3
j_gene: TRBJ1-3
d_gene: TRBD1

CDR3nt: TGTGCCAGCAGGAGGGACAGCGGGCCGGGTGGCTACACCTTC
CDR3aa: CASRRDSGPGGYTF
abundance: -
v_gene: TRBV28
j_gene: TRBJ1-2
d_gene: TRBD1

CDR3nt: TGTGCCTGGAGTGTAACGCGGAGGATTGACGAGCAGTACTTC
CDR3aa: CAWSVTRRIDEQYF
abundance: -
v_gene: TRBV30
j_gene: TRBJ2-7
d_gene: -

CDR3nt: TGTGCCAGCAGTTACTCCCGAGTGACAGATACGCAGTATTTT
CDR3aa: CASSYSRVTDTQYF
abundance: -
v_gene: TRBV6-2/TRBV6-3
j_gene: TRBJ2-3
d_gene: -

CDR3nt: TGCGCCAGCAGCAACGGACAGGTCCGGCAAGAGACCCAGTACTTC
CDR3aa: CASSNGQVRQETQYF
abundance: -
v_gene: TRBV4-1
j_gene: TRBJ2-5
d_gene: TRBD1

CDR3nt: TGCGCCAGCAGCCAAGCAACGGGAACTGACGAGGAAAAACTGTTTTTT
CDR3aa: CASSQATGTDEEKLFF
abundance: -
v_gene: TRBV4-3
j_gene: TRBJ1-4
d_gene: -

CDR3nt: TGTGCCACCAGCAGTAGGACAGTTAGCAATCAGCCCCAGCATTTT
CDR3aa: CATSSRTVSNQPQHF
abundance: few
v_gene: TRBV15
j_gene: TRBJ1-5
d_gene: -

CDR3nt: TGTGCCATCAGTGAGTCGAACTCGGATACGCAGTATTTT
CDR3aa: CAISESNSDTQYF
abundance: -
v_gene: TRBV10-3
j_gene: TRBJ2-3
d_gene: -

CDR3nt: TGCGCCAGCAGCCATGGCGTAGCGGTGGGGACAGATACGCAGTATTTT
CDR3aa: CASSHGVAVGTDTQYF
abundance: -
v_gene: TRBV4-3
j_gene: TRBJ2-3
d_gene: -

CDR3nt: TGTGCCAGCAACCCCCCCCTTGGGAGGGAGGGGTATGGCTACACCTTC
CDR3aa: CASNPPLGREGYGYTF
abundance: -
v_gene: TRBV28
j_gene: TRBJ1-2
d_gene: -

CDR3nt: TGTGCCAGATACTGCACCCCCCGAGGGAGAAGGAGATTTAGGACCTACGAGCAGTACTTC
CDR3aa: CARYCTPRGRRRFRTYEQYF
abundance: -
v_gene: TRBV6-4
j_gene: TRBJ2-7
d_gene: -

CDR3nt: TGTGCCAGCAGCTCAGCTAGCGGGGGGGCAGATACGCAGTATTTT
CDR3aa: CASSSASGGADTQYF
abundance: -
v_gene: TRBV11-3
j_gene: TRBJ2-3
d_gene: TRBD2

CDR3nt: TGTGCCAGCAGCCAGGGGTGGCCTAGCGGGGGCAAAGAGACCCAGTACTTC
CDR3aa: CASSQGWPSGGKETQYF
abundance: -
v_gene: TRBV11-2
j_gene: TRBJ2-5
d_gene: TRBD2

CDR3nt: TGTGCCAGCAGCCCTTCCGGGGGGCAGAACTATGGCTACACCTTC
CDR3aa: CASSPSGGQNYGYTF
abundance: -
v_gene: TRBV2
j_gene: TRBJ1-2
d_gene: -

CDR3nt: TGTGCCGCCAAGGGGAACAGCAGAGGCTATCAGCCCCAGCATTTT
CDR3aa: CAAKGNSRGYQPQHF
abundance: -
v_gene: TRBV19
j_gene: TRBJ1-5
d_gene: -

CDR3nt: TGTGCCAGCAGCTACAGGGTTGGGACTAGCCATTACGAGCAGTACTTC
CDR3aa: CASSYRVGTSHYEQYF
abundance: -
v_gene: TRBV11-2
j_gene: TRBJ2-7
d_gene: TRBD2

CDR3nt: TGTGCCAGCAGTTCTCTACACGGGACAGCTACTACCGAGCAGTACTTC
CDR3aa: CASSSLHGTATTEQYF
abundance: -
v_gene: TRBV27
j_gene: TRBJ2-7
d_gene: TRBD1

CDR3nt: TGTGCCAGTAGTGACAGGGTCACAGATACGCAGTATTTT
CDR3aa: CASSDRVTDTQYF
abundance: -
v_gene: TRBV19
j_gene: TRBJ2-3
d_gene: TRBD1

CDR3nt: TGCGCCAGCAGCCAAGATACTGCCGCGAACATTCAGTACTTC
CDR3aa: CASSQDTAANIQYF
abundance: -
v_gene: TRBV4-3
j_gene: TRBJ2-4
d_gene: -

CDR3nt: TGTGCCAGCAGCTTAGGGATGGGCTCAGCCGACAATGAGCAGTTCTTC
CDR3aa: CASSLGMGSADNEQFF
abundance: -
v_gene: TRBV11-2
j_gene: TRBJ2-1
d_gene: -

CDR3nt: TGTGCCAGCTCACCACCGTCTTCTAGCGGGAGGCTAAGGGGCTCCTACGAGCAGTACTTC
CDR3aa: CASSPPSSSGRLRGSYEQYF
abundance: -
v_gene: TRBV18
j_gene: TRBJ2-7
d_gene: TRBD2

CDR3nt: TGTGCCAGCAGCTTAAACTCCGCCCACGGTATCGACTACACCTTC
CDR3aa: CASSLNSAHGIDYTF
abundance: -
v_gene: TRBV7-2
j_gene: TRBJ1-2
d_gene: -